The next 7 T cell receptor beta chains were all read from a single sample in a study of blood T cell repertoires in COVID-19 (dated by TCRdb to the early 2020s). Libraries were made using the immunoSEQ multiplex PCR assay. TCRdb re-hosts the immuneACCESS table, in-frame sequences only. Its copies lack some clones; in the studies checked, an unresolved V gene accounts for under half of them, and the cause for the rest is not known. The sample contains approximately 670,000 clones, 85% to 90% of them found a single time. 0.2% to 0.3% of the sample goes to the ten largest clones. Sequenced material: peripheral blood. Source of these receptors: a woman aged 18-29 years with acute or convalescent COVID-19.

The rearrangement links TRBV24-1 to TRBJ1-4, with D possibly being TRBD1 (5 bases). V gave up 4 bases and J gave up 5 bases, with 10 bases separating them. This CDR3 spans 14 amino acids. The germline V gene encodes CDR1 KGHDR and CDR2 SFDVKD. CDR3 DNA sequence: TGTGCCACCAGTGAGGGACTCGCCAATGAAAAACTGTTTTTT. It encodes CATSEGLANEKLFF.

This chain uses TRBV5-4 with TRBJ1-1, with D possibly being TRBD1 (5 bases). Germline assignment: CDR1 SGHNT and CDR2 YYREEE (reference sequence). V was shortened by 2 bases and J by 3 bases, with 11 bases between the two germline ends. The CDR3 is 14 amino acids. The CDR3 region is CASSFNRGDTEAFF. The CDR3 nucleotides are TGTGCCAGCAGCTTTAACCGGGGGGACACTGAAGCTTTCTTT. The entire variable domain, with the rest obtained from reference TRBV5-4 and TRBJ1-1, is as follows: ETGVTQSPTHLIKTRGQQVTLRCSSQSGHNTVSWYQQALGQGPQFIFQYYREEENGRGNFPPRFSGLQFPNYSSELNVNALELDDSALYLCASSFNRGDTEAFFGQGTRLTVV.

The J gene is TRBJ2-1, the V gene TRBV1; the table names TRBD1, a call not compared with the DNA. TRBV1 is a known pseudogene. CDR3 size: 17 residues. CDR3 sequence reads: CTSSQLWGEFSYNEQFF. In nucleotides, the CDR3 is TGCACCAGCAGCCAATTATGGGGCGAGTTCTCCTACAATGAGCAGTTCTTC.

The chain's CDR3 is CASSQIADEQYF. Here the CDR3 DNA reads TGTGCCAGCAGCCAAATCGCGGACGAGCAGTACTTC. This rearrangement joins TRBV3-1 (or the pseudogene TRBV3-2) to TRBJ2-7; D uncertain. Between the trimmed V and J ends, which lost 2 bases and 5 bases, there was a span of 7 bases. CDR1 and CDR2 from the germline V gene are LGHDT and YNNKEL (reference sequence). There are 12 residues in the CDR3.

This sequence joins TRBV21-1 and TRBJ1-2; no DNA check was done on the table's D call, TRBD1. TRBV21-1 is noted as a pseudogene. This CDR3 has 16 amino acids. CDR3 protein: CASSKEEDREDYGYTF. Written as DNA, the CDR3 is TGTGCCAGCAGCAAAGAGGAGGACAGGGAGGACTATGGCTACACCTTC.

The sample holds a few counts of this clone. The CDR3 spells CAISGWTMNTEAFF. Written as DNA, the CDR3 is TGTGCCATCAGTGGGTGGACAATGAACACTGAAGCTTTCTTT. The chain links TRBV10-3 to TRBJ1-1; D is possibly TRBD1 (5 bases). Germline V lookup: CDR1 ENHRY, CDR2 SYGVKD. V was pared by 4 bases and J by 0 bases, with 9 bases between. The CDR3 consists of 14 residues.

J is TRBJ1-4 and V is TRBV10-3, with D tentatively TRBD1 (5 bases). The V gene lost 4 bases and the J gene lost 7 bases, with 10 bases spanning the gap. CDR3 length equals 13 residues. Germline loops: CDR1 ENHRY, CDR2 SYGVKD. The CDR3 here is CAISAGNGEKLFF. The CDR3 DNA is TGTGCCATCAGTGCAGGGAATGGTGAAAAACTGTTTTTT.